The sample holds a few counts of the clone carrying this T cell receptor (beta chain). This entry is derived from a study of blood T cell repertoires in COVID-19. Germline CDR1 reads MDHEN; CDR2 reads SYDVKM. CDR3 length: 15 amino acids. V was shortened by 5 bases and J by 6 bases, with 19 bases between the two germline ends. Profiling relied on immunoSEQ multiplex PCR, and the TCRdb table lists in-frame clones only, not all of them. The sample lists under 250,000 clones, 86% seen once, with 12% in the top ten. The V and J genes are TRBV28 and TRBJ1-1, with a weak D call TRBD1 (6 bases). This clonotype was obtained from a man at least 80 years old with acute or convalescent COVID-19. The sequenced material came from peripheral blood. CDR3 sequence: CASSLPGDRAAEAFF. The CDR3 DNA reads TGTGCCAGCAGTCTCCCAGGGGATCGGGCCGCTGAAGCTTTCTTT.